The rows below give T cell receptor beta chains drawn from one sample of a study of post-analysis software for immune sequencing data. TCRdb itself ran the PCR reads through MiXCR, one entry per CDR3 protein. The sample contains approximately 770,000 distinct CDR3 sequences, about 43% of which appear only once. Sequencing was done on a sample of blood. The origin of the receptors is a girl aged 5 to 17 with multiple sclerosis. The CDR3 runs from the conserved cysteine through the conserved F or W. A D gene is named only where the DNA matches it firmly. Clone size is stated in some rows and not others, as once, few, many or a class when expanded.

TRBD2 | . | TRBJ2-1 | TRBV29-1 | CSVEGTSGSLYNEQFF | TGCAGCGTTGAGGGGACTAGCGGGAGCCTCTACAATGAGCAGTTCTTC
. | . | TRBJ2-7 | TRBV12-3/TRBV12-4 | CASTGSDIYEQYF | TGTGCCAGCACGGGCTCCGACATCTACGAGCAGTACTTC
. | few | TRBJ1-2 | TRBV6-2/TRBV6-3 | CASSGVLGPYKGYTF | TGTGCCAGCAGTGGCGTGCTGGGTCCTTATAAGGGCTACACCTTC
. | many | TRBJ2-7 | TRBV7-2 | CASSWDLRYEQYF | TGTGCCAGCAGCTGGGACCTGAGGTACGAGCAGTACTTC
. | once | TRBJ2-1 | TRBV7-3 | CASSFLGGGEQFF | TGTGCCAGCAGCTTCCTAGGAGGTGGTGAGCAGTTCTTC
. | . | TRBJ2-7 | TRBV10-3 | CAISGGSGSSYEQYF | TGTGCCATCAGTGGGGGTAGCGGAAGCTCCTACGAGCAGTACTTC
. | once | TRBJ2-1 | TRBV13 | CASSRLLGGTGLNNEQFF | TGTGCCAGCAGCCGTCTATTAGGGGGAACGGGACTAAACAATGAGCAGTTCTTC
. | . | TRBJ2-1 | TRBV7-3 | CASSLSQYNEQFF | TGTGCCAGCAGCTTATCACAATACAATGAGCAGTTCTTC
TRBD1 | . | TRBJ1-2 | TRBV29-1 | CSADRLKDGYTF | TGCAGCGCGGACAGGCTGAAGGATGGCTACACCTTC
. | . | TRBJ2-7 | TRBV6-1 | CASRVDYEQYF | TGTGCCAGCAGGGTGGACTACGAGCAGTACTTC
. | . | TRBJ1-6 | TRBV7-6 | CASSLAPHGPPLHF | TGTGCCAGCAGCTTAGCCCCCCATGGCCCACCCCTCCACTTT
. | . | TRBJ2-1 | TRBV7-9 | CASSLWAGRVKNEQFF | TGTGCCAGCAGCTTATGGGCGGGACGAGTGAAAAATGAGCAGTTCTTC
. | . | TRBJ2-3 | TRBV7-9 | CASSLADPAATQYF | TGTGCCAGCAGCTTAGCGGACCCCGCGGCTACGCAGTATTTT
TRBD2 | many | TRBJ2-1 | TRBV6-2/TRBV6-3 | CASSLAGGSNEQFF | TGTGCCAGCAGCCTAGCGGGAGGGTCCAATGAGCAGTTCTTC
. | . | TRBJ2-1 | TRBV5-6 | CASSPGASYNEQFF | TGTGCCAGCAGTCCAGGGGCATCCTACAATGAGCAGTTCTTC
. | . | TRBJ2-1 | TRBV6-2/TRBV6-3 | CASSYSVSSYNEQFF | TGTGCCAGCAGCTATAGCGTTAGCTCCTACAATGAGCAGTTCTTC
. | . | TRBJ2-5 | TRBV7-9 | CASSKRGSETRYF | TGTGCCAGCAGCAAAAGGGGGTCAGAGACCCGGTACTTC
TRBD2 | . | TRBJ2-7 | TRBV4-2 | CASSQEGSRLAGVYEQYF | TGTGCCAGCAGCCAAGAAGGGTCTAGGCTAGCGGGAGTCTACGAGCAGTACTTC
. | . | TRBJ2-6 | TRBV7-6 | CASSLVLRGPLSGANVLTF | TGTGCCAGCAGCTTAGTATTGAGGGGACCGCTTTCTGGGGCCAACGTCCTGACTTTC
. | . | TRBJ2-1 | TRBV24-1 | CATSDLPGFVEDEQFF | TGTGCCACCAGTGATTTGCCGGGTTTCGTGGAGGATGAGCAGTTCTTC
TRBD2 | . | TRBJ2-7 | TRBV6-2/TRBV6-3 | CASSYSIREGLADYEQYF | TGTGCCAGCAGTTACTCGATTCGAGAGGGACTAGCGGACTACGAGCAGTACTTC
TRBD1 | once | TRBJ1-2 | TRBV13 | CASSSWTGSGWMNYGYTF | TGTGCCAGCAGCTCCTGGACAGGGTCAGGTTGGATGAACTATGGCTACACCTTC
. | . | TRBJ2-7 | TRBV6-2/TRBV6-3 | CASSYGGGRHSYEQYF | TGTGCCAGCAGTTACGGGGGGGGGCGTCATTCCTACGAGCAGTACTTC
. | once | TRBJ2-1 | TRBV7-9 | CASSFPTGLNEQFF | TGTGCCAGCAGCTTCCCGACAGGACTCAATGAGCAGTTCTTC
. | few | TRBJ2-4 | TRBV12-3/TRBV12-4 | CASSPPDVAKNIQYF | TGTGCCAGCAGTCCCCCGGATGTGGCCAAAAACATTCAGTACTTC
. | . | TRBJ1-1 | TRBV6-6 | CASKRLRGNGTEAFF | TGTGCCAGCAAACGGTTGAGGGGGAACGGCACTGAAGCTTTCTTT
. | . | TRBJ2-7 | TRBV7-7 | CASSLTQGTSEQYF | TGTGCTAGCAGCTTAACTCAGGGGACCTCCGAGCAGTACTTC
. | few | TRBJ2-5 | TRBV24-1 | CATSPPGAETQYF | TGTGCCACCAGTCCCCCGGGAGCGGAGACCCAGTACTTC
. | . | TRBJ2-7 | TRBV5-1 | CASSPASHLEQYF | TGCGCCAGCAGCCCCGCCTCCCATCTCGAGCAGTACTTC